The 7 T cell receptor beta chains below come from one sample, sequenced in a study of blood T cell repertoires in COVID-19. The protocol was immunoSEQ multiplex PCR, while the TCRdb copy is restricted to in-frame clones and leaves out a portion. The sample holds approximately 250,000 clones, 75% to 90% seen once. Sample: PBMCs or T cells enriched from blood (not recorded which). The receptor set was obtained from a woman in her twenties or thirties with acute COVID-19.

The chain uses TRBV6-4 and TRBJ2-3; the match to TRBD2 covers 10 bases. The germline V gene has CDR1 MRHNA and CDR2 SNTAGT. The CDR3 runs to 13 residues. V shed 2 bases and J 11 bases; nucleotides not matched to a gene: 4. CDR3 sequence: CASSDNGLAEQYF. Here the CDR3 DNA reads TGTGCCAGCAGTGACAATGGACTAGCGGAGCAGTATTTT.

The chain uses TRBV27 and TRBJ2-7; unclear D gene. The CDR3 is 14 amino acids. V was pared by 0 bases and J by 0 bases, with 6 bases between. Germline values: CDR1 MNHEY, CDR2 SMNVEV (reference sequence). Here the CDR3 DNA reads TGTGCCAGCAGTTTATCGTGGCCCTCCTACGAGCAGTACTTC. This translates into CASSLSWPSYEQYF.

The J gene is TRBJ2-3, the V gene TRBV5-1; 7 nucleotides match TRBD1. The V gene end was trimmed by 0 bases and the J gene end by 2 bases; junction bases not matched to a gene: 6. The germline V gene encodes CDR1 SGHRS and CDR2 YFSETQ. The CDR3 loop spans 16 amino acids. In nucleotides, the CDR3 is TGCGCCAGCAGCTTGGCAAGACAGGGCGACACAGATACGCAGTATTTT. Translation: CASSLARQGDTDTQYF. The full variable domain, in which reference TRBV5-1 and TRBJ2-3 provide the parts outside the CDR3, is KAGVTQTPRYLIKTRGQQVTLSCSPISGHRSVSWYQQTPGQGLQFLFEYFSETQRNKGNFPGRFSGRQFSNSRSEMNVSTLELGDSALYLCASSLARQGDTDTQYFGPGTRLTVL.

This chain uses TRBV7-2 with TRBJ1-1; D remains ambiguous. The CDR3 totals 13 residues. V lost 1 base and J lost 1, with 4 bases in between. Germline assignment: CDR1 SGHTA and CDR2 FQGNSA. The CDR3 region is CASSLGANTEAFF. The CDR3 DNA follows: TGTGCCAGCAGCTTAGGGGCGAACACTGAAGCTTTCTTT.

The chain employs TRBV6-5 and TRBJ2-3, with a weak D call TRBD2 (6 bases). The CDR3 contains 11 residues. The ends were cut back, 7 bases at V and 12 bases at J, with 14 bases in the middle. The germline CDR1 and CDR2 sequences are MNHEY and SVGAGI. The CDR3 spells CASMEGQFQYF. The CDR3 nucleotides read TGTGCCAGCATGGAGGGGCAATTCCAGTATTTT.

The rearrangement links TRBV9 to TRBJ1-1; TRBD1 aligns across 8 bases. The CDR3 runs 14 residues. In germline, CDR1 is SGDLS, CDR2 YYNGEE. Trimming removed 3 bases from V and 2 bases from J; junction bases left unmatched: 3. The DNA for the CDR3 is TGTGCCAGCAGCGCCGCAGGGGGCAACACTGAAGCTTTCTTT. It specifies CASSAAGGNTEAFF. Drawing the rest from reference TRBV9 and TRBJ1-1, the complete variable domain is DSGVTQTPKHLITATGQRVTLRCSPRSGDLSVYWYQQSLDQGLQFLIQYYNGEERAKGNILERFSAQQFPDLHSELNLSSLELGDSALYFCASSAAGGNTEAFFGQGTRLTVV.

The chain has TRBV7-2 and TRBJ2-1; 9 bases are a match to TRBD2. Trimming cost V 4 bases and J 8 bases; bases outside gene matches: 12. The CDR3 is made up of 16 amino acids. Germline-derived CDR1 and CDR2 are SGHTA and FQGNSA. CDR3 DNA sequence: TGTGCCAGCAGCTCAGCCTTTAGCGGGAGCTGGGATGAGCAGTTCTTC. Translation gives CASSSAFSGSWDEQFF.